These 15 T cell receptor beta chains were all obtained from the same sample, sequenced in a study of OX40 agonist ivuxolimab in advanced cancers. The repertoire was sequenced with immunoSEQ multiplex PCR; TCRdb's copy has only in-frame clones and lacks some. The table lists roughly 80,000 clones, about 93% of them singletons, with roughly an eighth in the top ten. The sample was CD4+ or CD8+ T cells sorted from blood, taken in a trial of the OX40 agonist ivuxolimab. These TCRs come from an adult with an advanced solid tumor such as melanoma, head and neck, liver or kidney cancer.

V is TRBV7-8 and J is TRBJ2-2; D ambiguous. The CDR3 contains 14 residues. The germline V gene encodes CDR1 SGHVS and CDR2 FQNEAQ. Trimming removed 5 bases at V and 5 bases at J, with 12 bases between. CDR3 amino acids: CASSLGERTGELFF. CDR3 bases: TGTGCCAGCAGCCTAGGAGAGAGAACCGGGGAGCTGTTTTTT.

CDR3 loop: CASSLEGASTDTQYF. CDR3 in DNA: TGCGCCAGCAGCTTGGAGGGGGCCAGCACAGATACGCAGTATTTT. The gene calls are TRBV5-1 and TRBJ2-3; 7 nucleotides match TRBD1. The germline CDR1 and CDR2 sequences are SGHRS and YFSETQ. The CDR3 covers 15 residues. The J segment lost 0 bases and the V segment lost 0 bases, leaving 1 base of the junction unmatched.

J is TRBJ1-4 and V is TRBV4-3; D uncertain. The CDR3 consists of 16 residues. Germline CDR1 reads LGHNA; CDR2 reads YSLEER. V lost 0 bases, J lost 7 bases, and 15 bases lay in between. The CDR3 sequence: CASSQDRTTGSEKLFF. Here the CDR3 DNA reads TGCGCCAGCAGCCAAGATAGGACCACGGGTAGTGAAAAACTGTTTTTT.

The gene calls are TRBV6-5 and TRBJ2-3; D is uncertain. Between the trimmed V and J ends, which lost 2 bases and 4 bases, there was a span of 7 bases. Germline V CDR1 and CDR2: MNHEY, SVGAGI. The CDR3 extends over 13 amino acids. The CDR3 bases are TGTGCCAGCAGTTACCGGGCGGCAGATACGCAGTATTTT. Its translation: CASSYRAADTQYF.

This clone has a handful of counts. CDR3 region: CASSVEGLVYTEAFF. The CDR3 DNA sequence: TGTGCCAGCAGCGTAGAGGGGCTGGTTTACACTGAAGCTTTCTTT. J is TRBJ1-1 and V is TRBV9; perhaps TRBD1 as D (5 bases). The CDR3 has 15 residues. In germline, CDR1 is SGDLS, CDR2 YYNGEE. Trimming took off 0 bases at V and 3 bases at J, with 12 bases between the two ends.

The J gene is TRBJ1-5, the V gene TRBV7-9; 8 bases are a match to TRBD1. The CDR3 extends over 16 amino acids. After removal of 4 bases from V and 1 base from J, the junction contained 6 bases not matched to a gene. Looked up from germline, CDR1 is SEHNR and CDR2 is FQNEAQ (reference sequence). DNA of the CDR3: TGTGCCAGCAGCTCTAGTGGGACAGGAAGCAATCAGCCCCAGCATTTT. It yields the protein CASSSSGTGSNQPQHF.

The chain couples TRBV7-3 to TRBJ2-5, with 9 bases that match TRBD1. Trimming at V came to 5 bases and at J to 5 bases, leaving 6 bases not matched to a gene. Germline V gives CDR1 SGHTA, CDR2 FQGTGA. This CDR3 contains 14 residues. CDR3 sequence: CASSVTGGAETQYF. CDR3 nucleotide sequence: TGTGCCAGCAGCGTTACAGGGGGCGCCGAGACCCAGTACTTC.

CDR3 residues: CASSERTGNTGELFF. In DNA form, the CDR3 reads TGTGCCAGCAGCGAGAGGACAGGAAACACCGGGGAGCTGTTTTTT. This chain connects TRBV9 to TRBJ2-2, with 7 bases lining up with TRBD1. Germline V gene data show CDR1 as SGDLS and CDR2 as YYNGEE. After removal of 3 bases from V and 2 bases from J, the junction contained 4 bases not matched to a gene. This CDR3 spans 15 amino acids.

The V gene is TRBV7-9, the J gene TRBJ2-2, with D tentatively TRBD2 (6 bases). V was clipped by 5 bases and J by 3 bases, with 16 bases between them. The CDR3 sequence is 16 residues long. Germline CDR1 and CDR2: SEHNR and FQNEAQ (reference sequence). The CDR3 here is CASSPSAGRDTGELFF. The CDR3 bases are TGTGCCAGCAGCCCTTCGGCGGGGAGAGACACCGGGGAGCTGTTTTTT.

The V and J genes are TRBV4-3 and TRBJ2-7; 7 bases are shared with TRBD1. The CDR3 is 15 residues long. Germline CDR1 LGHNA, CDR2 YSLEER. Losses at the gene ends were 0 bases for V and 7 bases for J; bases not matched to a gene: 9. The DNA of the CDR3 is TGCGCCAGCAGCCAAGAGGCAGGGGGACCGGGGGAGCAGTACTTC. Translated: CASSQEAGGPGEQYF.

Regarding this clone: Additional DNA sequences in this sample encode the identical CDR3. This rearrangement joins TRBV2 to TRBJ2-7, with 7 bases matching TRBD2. Trimming removed 3 bases from V and 0 bases from J; junction bases left unmatched: 2. The CDR3 runs 14 residues. Germline V CDR1 and CDR2: SNHLY, FYNNEI. CDR3 bases: TGTGCCAGCAGTGACGGCGGGAGCTCCTACGAGCAGTACTTC. This encodes CASSDGGSSYEQYF.

The chain joins TRBV5-4 to TRBJ2-7; tentative D call: TRBD2 (6 bases). This CDR3 contains 18 residues. CDR1 is SGHNT and CDR2 is YYREEE in the germline V gene (reference sequence). V gave up 4 bases and J gave up 4 bases, with 27 bases separating them. CDR3 region: CASSPLGGDRDIRYEQYF. In nucleotides, the CDR3 is TGTGCCAGCAGCCCCCTTGGAGGGGACCGAGATATCCGATACGAGCAGTACTTC.

CDR3 DNA sequence: TGTGCCAGCAGTTCCGCGGGGGGTAGCACAGATACGCAGTATTTT. Protein product: CASSSAGGSTDTQYF. The rearrangement joins TRBV13 to TRBJ2-3; 8 nucleotides line up with TRBD2. V was clipped by 6 bases and J by 0 bases; unmatched bases: 5. The CDR3 has 15 amino acids. Germline-derived CDR1 and CDR2 are PRHDT and FYEKMQ (reference sequence).

This clone was detected only once. The chain links TRBV5-4 to TRBJ2-7; 11 bases line up with TRBD2. The CDR3 covers 16 residues. Germline loops: CDR1 SGHNT, CDR2 YYREEE (reference sequence). The J segment lost 3 bases and the V segment lost 6 bases, leaving 11 bases of the junction unmatched. The CDR3 here is CASTTEILAGGYEQYF. Here the CDR3 DNA reads TGTGCCAGCACCACCGAAATCCTAGCGGGAGGCTACGAGCAGTACTTC.

The chain joins TRBV28 to TRBJ2-1, with 10 bases fitting TRBD2. Germline assignment: CDR1 MDHEN and CDR2 SYDVKM. With V trimmed by 4 bases and J by 7 bases, 10 bases remained unmatched. The CDR3 extends over 16 amino acids. CDR3 bases: TGTGCCAGCAGTTCCGACCTAGCGGGAGTCGAGAATGAGCAGTTCTTC. It is translated as CASSSDLAGVENEQFF.